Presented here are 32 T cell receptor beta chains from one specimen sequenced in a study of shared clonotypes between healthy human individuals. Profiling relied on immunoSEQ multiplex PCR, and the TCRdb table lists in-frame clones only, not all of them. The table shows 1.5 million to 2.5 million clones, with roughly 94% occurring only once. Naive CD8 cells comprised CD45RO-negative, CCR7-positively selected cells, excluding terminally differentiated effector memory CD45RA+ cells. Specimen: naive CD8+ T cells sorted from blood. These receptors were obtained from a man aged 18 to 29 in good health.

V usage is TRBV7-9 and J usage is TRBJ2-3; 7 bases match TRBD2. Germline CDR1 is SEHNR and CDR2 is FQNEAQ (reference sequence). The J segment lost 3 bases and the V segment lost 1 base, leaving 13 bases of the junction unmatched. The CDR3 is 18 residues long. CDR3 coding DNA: TGTGCCAGCAGCTTAGGGTACGGCGGGAGCAGAGGTACAGATACGCAGTATTTT. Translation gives CASSLGYGGSRGTDTQYF.

The CDR3 nucleotides are TGCGCCAGCAGCCAAGCAGGTAGGGGGTGGGGAGCTTTCTTT. This gives the protein CASSQAGRGWGAFF. V is TRBV4-1 and J is TRBJ1-1, with D possibly TRBD1 on 6 matching bases. The germline V and J ends were trimmed by 1 base and 10 bases, with 16 bases remaining between them. Germline CDR1 and CDR2: MGHRA and YSYEKL. The CDR3 runs 14 residues.

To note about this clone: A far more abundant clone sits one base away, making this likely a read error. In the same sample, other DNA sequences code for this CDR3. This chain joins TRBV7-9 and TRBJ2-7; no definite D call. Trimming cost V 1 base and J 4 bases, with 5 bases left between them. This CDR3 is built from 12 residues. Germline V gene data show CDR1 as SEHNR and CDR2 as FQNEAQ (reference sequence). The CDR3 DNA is TGTGCCAGCAGCTTAGGAGATTACGAGCAGTACTTC. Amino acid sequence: CASSLGDYEQYF.

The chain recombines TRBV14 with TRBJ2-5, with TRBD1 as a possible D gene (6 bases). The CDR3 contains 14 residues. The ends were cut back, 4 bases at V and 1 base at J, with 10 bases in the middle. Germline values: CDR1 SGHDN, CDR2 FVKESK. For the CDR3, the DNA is TGTGCCAGCAGCCCCCGGGACACCCAAGAGACCCAGTACTTC. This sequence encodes CASSPRDTQETQYF. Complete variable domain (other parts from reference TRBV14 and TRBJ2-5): EAGVTQFPSHSVIEKGQTVTLRCDPISGHDNLYWYRRVMGKEIKFLLHFVKESKQDESGMPNNRFLAERTGGTYSTLKVQPAELEDSGVYFCASSPRDTQETQYFGPGTRLLVL.

CDR3 nucleotide sequence: TGTGCCAGTAACGACCGACAGGATGCAACTAATGAAAAACTGTTTTTT. Protein: CASNDRQDATNEKLFF. The genes are TRBV19 and TRBJ1-4; weak D call: TRBD1 (6 bases). CDR1 and CDR2 (germline): LNHDA, SQIVND (reference sequence). This CDR3 region has 16 residues. The ends were cut back, 7 bases at V and 0 bases at J, with 15 bases in the middle.

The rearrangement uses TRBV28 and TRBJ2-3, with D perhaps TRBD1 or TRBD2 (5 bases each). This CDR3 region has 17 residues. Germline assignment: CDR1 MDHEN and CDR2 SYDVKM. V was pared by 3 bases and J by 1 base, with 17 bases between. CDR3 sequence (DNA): TGTGCCAGCAGTTTCGGCCCCTCCGGGGACCGCACAGATACGCAGTATTTT. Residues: CASSFGPSGDRTDTQYF.

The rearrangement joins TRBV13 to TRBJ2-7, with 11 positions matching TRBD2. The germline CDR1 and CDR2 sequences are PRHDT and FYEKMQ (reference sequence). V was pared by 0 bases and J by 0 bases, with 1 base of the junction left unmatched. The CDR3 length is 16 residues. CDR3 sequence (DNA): TGTGCCAGCAGCTTAGGGGGGACTAGCGGCTCCTACGAGCAGTACTTC. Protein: CASSLGGTSGSYEQYF.

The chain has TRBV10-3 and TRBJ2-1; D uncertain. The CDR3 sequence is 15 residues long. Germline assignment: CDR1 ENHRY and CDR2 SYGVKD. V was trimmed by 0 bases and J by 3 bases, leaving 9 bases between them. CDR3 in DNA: TGTGCCATCAGTGAGTCAGACCCGTTCTACAATGAGCAGTTCTTC. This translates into CAISESDPFYNEQFF.

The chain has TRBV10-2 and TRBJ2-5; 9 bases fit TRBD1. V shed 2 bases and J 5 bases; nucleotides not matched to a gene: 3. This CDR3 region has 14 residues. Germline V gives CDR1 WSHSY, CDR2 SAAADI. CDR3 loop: CASSETGGRETQYF. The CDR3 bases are TGCGCCAGCAGTGAGACAGGGGGCCGGGAGACCCAGTACTTC.

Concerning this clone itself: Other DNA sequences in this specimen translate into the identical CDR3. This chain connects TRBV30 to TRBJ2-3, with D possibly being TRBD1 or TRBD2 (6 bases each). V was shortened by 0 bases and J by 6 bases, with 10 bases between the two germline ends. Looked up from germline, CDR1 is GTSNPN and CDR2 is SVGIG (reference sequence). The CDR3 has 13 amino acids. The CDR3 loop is CAWSVWGADTQYF. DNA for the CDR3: TGTGCCTGGAGTGTTTGGGGGGCGGATACGCAGTATTTT.

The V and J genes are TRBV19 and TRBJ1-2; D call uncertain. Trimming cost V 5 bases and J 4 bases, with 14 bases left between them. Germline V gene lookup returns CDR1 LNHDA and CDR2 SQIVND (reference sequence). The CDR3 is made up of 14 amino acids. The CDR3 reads CASSVDLERYGYTF. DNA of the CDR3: TGTGCCAGTAGTGTCGATCTCGAACGCTATGGCTACACCTTC.

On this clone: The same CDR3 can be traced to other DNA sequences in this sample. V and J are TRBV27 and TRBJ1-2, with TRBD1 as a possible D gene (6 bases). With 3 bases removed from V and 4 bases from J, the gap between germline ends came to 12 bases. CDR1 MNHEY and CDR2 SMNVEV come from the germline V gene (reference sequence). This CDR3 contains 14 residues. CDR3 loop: CASSFRGGGYGYTF. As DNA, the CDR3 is TGTGCCAGCAGTTTCCGGGGGGGCGGCTATGGCTACACCTTC.

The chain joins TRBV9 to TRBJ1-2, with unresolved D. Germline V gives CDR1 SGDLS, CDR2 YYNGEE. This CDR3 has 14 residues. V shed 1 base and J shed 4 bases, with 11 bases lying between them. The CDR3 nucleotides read TGTGCCAGCAGCGTAACAGAGACTGGCTATGGCTACACCTTC. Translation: CASSVTETGYGYTF.

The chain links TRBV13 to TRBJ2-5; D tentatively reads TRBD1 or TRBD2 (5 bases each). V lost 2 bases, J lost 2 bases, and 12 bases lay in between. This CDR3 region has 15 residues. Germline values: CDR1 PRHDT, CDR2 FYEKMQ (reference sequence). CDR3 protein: CASSLRGAAQETQYF. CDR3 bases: TGTGCCAGCAGCTTAAGGGGAGCCGCGCAAGAGACCCAGTACTTC.

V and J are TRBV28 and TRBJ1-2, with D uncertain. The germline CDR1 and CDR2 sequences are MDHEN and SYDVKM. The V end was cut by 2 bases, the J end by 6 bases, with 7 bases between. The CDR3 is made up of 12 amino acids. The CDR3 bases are TGTGCCAGCAGTTTAACGGGAGATGGCTACACCTTC. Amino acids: CASSLTGDGYTF.

The CDR3 DNA follows: TGCGCCAGCAGTGAGAGTAGCGGGAGCTCCTACGAGCAGTACTTC. Its protein product is CASSESSGSSYEQYF. The chain carries TRBV10-2 and TRBJ2-7, with TRBD2 identical over 9 bases. The CDR3 length is 15 residues. Germline V gives CDR1 WSHSY, CDR2 SAAADI. J lost 0 bases, V lost 2 bases, and 2 bases had no gene match.

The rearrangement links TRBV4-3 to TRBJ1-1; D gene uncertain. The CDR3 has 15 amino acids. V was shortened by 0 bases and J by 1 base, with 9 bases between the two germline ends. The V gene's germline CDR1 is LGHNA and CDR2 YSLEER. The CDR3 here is CASSQDRDPNTEAFF. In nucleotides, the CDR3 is TGCGCCAGCAGCCAAGATCGAGACCCGAACACTGAAGCTTTCTTT.

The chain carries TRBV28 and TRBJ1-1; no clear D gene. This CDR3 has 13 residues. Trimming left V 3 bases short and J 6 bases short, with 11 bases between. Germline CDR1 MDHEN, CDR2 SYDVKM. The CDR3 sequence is CASSLVGRAEAFF. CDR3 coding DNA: TGTGCCAGCAGTTTGGTGGGAAGGGCTGAAGCTTTCTTT. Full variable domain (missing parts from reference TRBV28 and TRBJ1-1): DVKVTQSSRYLVKRTGEKVFLECVQDMDHENMFWYRQDPGLGLRLIYFSYDVKMKEKGDIPEGYSVSREKKERFSLILESASTNQTSMYLCASSLVGRAEAFFGQGTRLTVV.

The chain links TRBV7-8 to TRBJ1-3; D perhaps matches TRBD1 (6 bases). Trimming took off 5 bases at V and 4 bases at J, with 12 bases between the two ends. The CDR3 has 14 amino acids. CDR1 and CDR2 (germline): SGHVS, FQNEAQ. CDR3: CASSGGGRGNTIYF. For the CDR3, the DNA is TGTGCCAGCAGCGGCGGGGGCAGGGGAAACACCATATATTTT.

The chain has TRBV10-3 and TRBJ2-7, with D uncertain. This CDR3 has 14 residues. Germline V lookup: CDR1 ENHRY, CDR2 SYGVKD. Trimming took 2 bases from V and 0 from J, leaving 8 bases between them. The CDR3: CAISEKQNSYEQYF. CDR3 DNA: TGTGCCATCAGTGAGAAACAGAACTCCTACGAGCAGTACTTC.

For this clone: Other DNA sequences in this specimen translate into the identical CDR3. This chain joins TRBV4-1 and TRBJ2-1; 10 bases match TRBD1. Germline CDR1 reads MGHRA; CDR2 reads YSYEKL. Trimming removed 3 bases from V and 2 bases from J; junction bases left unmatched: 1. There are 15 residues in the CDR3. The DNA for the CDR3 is TGCGCCAGCAGCCAGGGACAGGGGACCTACAATGAGCAGTTCTTC. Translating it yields CASSQGQGTYNEQFF.

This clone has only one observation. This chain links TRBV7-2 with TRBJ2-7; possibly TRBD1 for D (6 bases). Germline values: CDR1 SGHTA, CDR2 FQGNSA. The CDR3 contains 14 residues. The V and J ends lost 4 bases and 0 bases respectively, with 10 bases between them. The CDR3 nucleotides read TGTGCCAGCAGCTACAGGGAGAGCTCCTACGAGCAGTACTTC. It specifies CASSYRESSYEQYF.

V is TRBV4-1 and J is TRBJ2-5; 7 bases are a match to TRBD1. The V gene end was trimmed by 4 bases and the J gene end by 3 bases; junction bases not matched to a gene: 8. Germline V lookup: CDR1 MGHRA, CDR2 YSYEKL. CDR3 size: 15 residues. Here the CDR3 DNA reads TGCGCCAGCAGCCGAAGATCCGGGACAGAAGAGACCCAGTACTTC. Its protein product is CASSRRSGTEETQYF.

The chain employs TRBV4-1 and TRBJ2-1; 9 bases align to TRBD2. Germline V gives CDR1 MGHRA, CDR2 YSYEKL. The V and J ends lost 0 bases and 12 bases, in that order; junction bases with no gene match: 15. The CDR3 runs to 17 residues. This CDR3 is CASSQEPGLAAYHGQFF. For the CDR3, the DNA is TGCGCCAGCAGCCAAGAACCGGGACTAGCCGCGTATCATGGGCAGTTCTTC.

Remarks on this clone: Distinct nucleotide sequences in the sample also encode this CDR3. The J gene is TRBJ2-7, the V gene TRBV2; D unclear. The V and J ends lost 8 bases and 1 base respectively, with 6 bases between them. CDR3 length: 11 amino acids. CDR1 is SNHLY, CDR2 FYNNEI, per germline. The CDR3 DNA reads TGTGCCAGCGGGCGTTCCTACGAGCAGTACTTC. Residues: CASGRSYEQYF.

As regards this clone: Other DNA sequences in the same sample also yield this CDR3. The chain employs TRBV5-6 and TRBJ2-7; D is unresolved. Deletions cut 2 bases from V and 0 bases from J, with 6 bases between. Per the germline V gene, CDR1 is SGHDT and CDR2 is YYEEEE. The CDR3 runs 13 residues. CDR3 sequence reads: CASSLWSSYEQYF. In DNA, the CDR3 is TGTGCCAGCAGCTTATGGAGCTCCTACGAGCAGTACTTC. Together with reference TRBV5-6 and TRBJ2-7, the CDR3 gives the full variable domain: DAGVTQSPTHLIKTRGQQVTLRCSPKSGHDTVSWYQQALGQGPQFIFQYYEEEERQRGNFPDRFSGHQFPNYSSELNVNALLLGDSALYLCASSLWSSYEQYFGPGTRLTVT.

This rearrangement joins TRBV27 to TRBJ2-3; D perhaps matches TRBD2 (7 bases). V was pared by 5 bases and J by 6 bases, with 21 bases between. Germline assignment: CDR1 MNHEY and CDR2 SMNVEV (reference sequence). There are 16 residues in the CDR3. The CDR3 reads CASSLLGGAALDTQYF. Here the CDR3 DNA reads TGTGCCAGCAGTCTCTTGGGGGGGGCCGCCTTGGATACGCAGTATTTT.

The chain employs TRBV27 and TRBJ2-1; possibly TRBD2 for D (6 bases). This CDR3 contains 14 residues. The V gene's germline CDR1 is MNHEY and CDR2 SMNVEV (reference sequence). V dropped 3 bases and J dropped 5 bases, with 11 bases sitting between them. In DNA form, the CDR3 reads TGTGCCAGCAGTTTTTCGACTAGTCACAATGAGCAGTTCTTC. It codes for CASSFSTSHNEQFF.

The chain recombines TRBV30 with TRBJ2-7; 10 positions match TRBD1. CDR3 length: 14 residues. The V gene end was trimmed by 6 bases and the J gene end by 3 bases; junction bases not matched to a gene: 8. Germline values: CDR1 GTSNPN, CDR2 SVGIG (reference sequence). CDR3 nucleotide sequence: TGTGCCTGTGTCCGGGACAGGGGTATCTACGAGCAGTACTTC. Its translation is CACVRDRGIYEQYF.

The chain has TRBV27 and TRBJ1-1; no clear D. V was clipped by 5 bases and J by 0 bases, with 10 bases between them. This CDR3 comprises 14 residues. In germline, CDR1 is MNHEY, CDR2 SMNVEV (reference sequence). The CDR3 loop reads CASSPLTVNTEAFF. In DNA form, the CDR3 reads TGTGCCAGCAGTCCATTGACCGTGAACACTGAAGCTTTCTTT.

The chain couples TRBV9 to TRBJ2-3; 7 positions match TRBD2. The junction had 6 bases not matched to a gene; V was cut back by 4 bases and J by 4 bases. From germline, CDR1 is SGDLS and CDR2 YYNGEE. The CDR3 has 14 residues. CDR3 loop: CASSPSLASDTQYF. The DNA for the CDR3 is TGTGCCAGCAGCCCCTCACTAGCGTCAGATACGCAGTATTTT.

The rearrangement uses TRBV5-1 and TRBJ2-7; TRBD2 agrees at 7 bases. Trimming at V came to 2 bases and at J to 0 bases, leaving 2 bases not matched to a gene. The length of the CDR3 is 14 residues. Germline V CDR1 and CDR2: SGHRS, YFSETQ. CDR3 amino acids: CASSFGTTSYEQYF. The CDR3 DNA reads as TGCGCCAGCAGCTTTGGGACTACCTCCTACGAGCAGTACTTC. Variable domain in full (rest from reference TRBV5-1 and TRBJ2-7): KAGVTQTPRYLIKTRGQQVTLSCSPISGHRSVSWYQQTPGQGLQFLFEYFSETQRNKGNFPGRFSGRQFSNSRSEMNVSTLELGDSALYLCASSFGTTSYEQYFGPGTRLTVT.